This TCR beta chain was documented in a study of T cell repertoires in cytomegalovirus infection. Looked up from germline, CDR1 is ENHRY and CDR2 is SYGVKD. CDR3 length equals 13 residues. Trimming took off 4 bases at V and 12 bases at J, with 16 bases between the two ends. Concerning this clonotype itself: Antigen specificity is unknown.

One entry per CDR3 protein results from TCRdb running MiXCR on the reads. Of roughly 280,000 distinct CDR3 sequences listed, roughly 21% were seen once; the top ten hold approximately 20%. The chain links TRBV10-3 to TRBJ2-1; D gene ambiguous. The sequence was collected from a human donor in good health (CMV status not recorded). Some clones in this sample may be carry-over from other donors' samples. This material consisted of cultured PBMCs, taken from culture after CMV antigen stimulation. In DNA, the CDR3 is TGTGCCATCAGTGTCGAGAGAGCTCGCGGGCAGTTCTTC. Amino acid sequence: CAISVERARGQFF.